This T cell receptor (beta chain) was recovered during a study of tumor-infiltrating lymphocytes in localized non-small cell lung cancer. Repertoires were generated with immunoSEQ multiplex PCR, while TCRdb's copy carries only in-frame clones and drops some. The data contain some 12,000 clones, approximately 83% of them singletons. Trimming took 5 bases from V and 1 from J, leaving 4 bases between them. Germline V CDR1 and CDR2: SGHAT, FQNNGV. This CDR3 contains 12 residues. This clone was counted a few times. Sequenced: uninvolved lung tissue not adjacent to the tumor. The sequence derives from a human donor with non-small cell lung cancer. The rearrangement uses TRBV11-2 and TRBJ2-3; no reliable D call. The CDR3 DNA reads TGTGCCAGCAGCGGGGGCACAGATACGCAGTATTTT. It translates to CASSGGTDTQYF.